Presented here are 14 T cell receptor beta chains from one specimen sequenced in a study of control samples from healthy donors and cancer patients. Only in-frame clones appear in the TCRdb table, and some are missing; sequencing was by immunoSEQ multiplex PCR. This repertoire shows about 160,000 clones, roughly 95% found once; its top ten account for approximately 0.97%. What was sequenced was blood. The receptors shown here come from a woman in her 30s in good health.

The CDR3 loop is CASSLTSANTDTQYF. CDR3 sequence (DNA): TGTGCCAGCAGTCTAACTAGCGCCAATACAGATACGCAGTATTTT. The chain joins TRBV28 to TRBJ2-3, with 7 nucleotides matching TRBD2. Trimming at V came to 5 bases and at J to 3 bases, leaving 8 bases not matched to a gene. Looked up from germline, CDR1 is MDHEN and CDR2 is SYDVKM. This CDR3 region has 15 residues.

The rearrangement links TRBV4-1 to TRBJ2-7, with D hard to call. There are 15 residues in the CDR3. Germline CDR1 is MGHRA and CDR2 is YSYEKL. V was cut by 4 bases and J by 0 bases, with 13 bases left in between. CDR3 bases: TGCGCCAGCAGCCCCCAACTTTTAAGCTCCTACGAGCAGTACTTC. Translating gives CASSPQLLSSYEQYF.

The V call is TRBV5-1, the J call TRBJ1-4; D unresolved. The CDR3 length is 15 residues. Trimming took 1 base from V and 0 from J, leaving 7 bases between them. Germline V gene lookup returns CDR1 SGHRS and CDR2 YFSETQ. CDR3 protein: CASSLWGATNEKLFF. In DNA form, the CDR3 reads TGCGCCAGCAGCTTGTGGGGAGCAACTAATGAAAAACTGTTTTTT.

This clone was detected only once. The CDR3 reads CAWSVLQGARNTEAFF. CDR3 coding DNA: TGTGCCTGGAGTGTACTACAGGGGGCGAGGAACACTGAAGCTTTCTTT. The chain uses TRBV30 and TRBJ1-1; 9 bases are a match to TRBD1. The V segment lost 0 bases and the J segment 1 base; nucleotides outside the gene matches: 6. This CDR3 has 16 amino acids. Germline V gene sequence: CDR1 GTSNPN, CDR2 SVGIG (reference sequence).

The V call is TRBV20-1, the J call TRBJ1-5; D ambiguous. Per the germline V gene, CDR1 is DFQATT and CDR2 is SNEGSKA (reference sequence). Deletions cut 0 bases from V and 11 bases from J, with 8 bases between. CDR3 size: 11 residues. Here the CDR3 reads CSARDSVSQHF. The CDR3 nucleotides read TGCAGTGCTAGAGATTCCGTTTCCCAGCATTTT.

The chain uses TRBV6-5 and TRBJ1-2, with D perhaps matching TRBD1 (6 bases). The V end was cut by 11 bases, the J end by 2 bases, with 9 bases between. Germline assignment: CDR1 MNHEY and CDR2 SVGAGI. CDR3 size: 11 residues. The CDR3 DNA sequence: TGTGCCTCGGACAGAAACTATGGCTACACCTTC. Protein: CASDRNYGYTF.

The chain uses TRBV4-1 and TRBJ1-1; D is perhaps TRBD1 (5 bases). The CDR3 sequence is 15 residues long. Germline assignment: CDR1 MGHRA and CDR2 YSYEKL. The V end lost 2 bases, the J end lost 0 bases, and 10 bases lay between the germline ends. The CDR3 spells CASSQTGRVNTEAFF. The CDR3 coding sequence is TGCGCCAGCAGCCAAACGGGACGGGTGAACACTGAAGCTTTCTTT.

The chain employs TRBV3-1 (or the pseudogene TRBV3-2) and TRBJ2-7, with D tentatively TRBD2 (5 bases). The V gene lost 4 bases and the J gene lost 7 bases, with 14 bases spanning the gap. The V gene's germline CDR1 is LGHDT and CDR2 YNNKEL (reference sequence). This CDR3 contains 13 residues. The CDR3 bases are TGTGCCAGCAGCCCAGCGGAACTACGGGAGCAGTACTTC. The encoded protein is CASSPAELREQYF.

This sequence joins TRBV30 and TRBJ2-3; D is uncertain. CDR1 and CDR2 from the germline V gene are GTSNPN and SVGIG (reference sequence). The CDR3 extends over 13 amino acids. Deletions cut 7 bases from V and 4 bases from J, with 15 bases between. The CDR3 is CASTLPTPDTQYF. The CDR3 coding sequence is TGTGCCTCCACTCTTCCGACCCCAGATACGCAGTATTTT.

The chain recombines TRBV21-1 with TRBJ1-1. TRBV21-1 is described as a pseudogene. This CDR3 has 14 residues. The CDR3 spells CASSKGRRNTEAFF. The CDR3, as DNA: TGTGCCAGCAGCAAAGGTCGAAGGAACACTGAAGCTTTCTTT.

The gene calls are TRBV10-3 and TRBJ2-3; TRBD1 matches at 7 bases. This CDR3 is built from 14 residues. After removal of 2 bases from V and 5 bases from J, the junction contained 4 bases not matched to a gene. Germline CDR1 reads ENHRY; CDR2 reads SYGVKD. CDR3: CAISEGTAGDTQYF. DNA of the CDR3: TGTGCCATCAGTGAGGGGACAGCCGGAGATACGCAGTATTTT.

The J gene is TRBJ1-2, the V gene TRBV24-1; D ambiguous. Germline CDR1 reads KGHDR; CDR2 reads SFDVKD. The CDR3 covers 13 residues. Trimming pared 2 bases from V and 3 bases from J, leaving 6 bases between. The CDR3 loop is CATSDSGYYGYTF. CDR3 sequence (DNA): TGTGCCACCAGTGATTCGGGATACTATGGCTACACCTTC.

This chain uses TRBV6-5 with TRBJ1-4; possible D gene TRBD1, 5 bases. This CDR3 comprises 15 residues. CDR1 and CDR2 from the germline V gene are MNHEY and SVGAGI. Trimming removed 7 bases from V and 8 bases from J, with 20 bases in between. The CDR3 loop reads CASNFGRGLGEKLFF. The CDR3, as DNA: TGTGCCAGCAACTTCGGAAGGGGCCTGGGAGAAAAACTGTTTTTT.

The V call is TRBV24-1, the J call TRBJ1-6, with D tentatively TRBD1 (5 bases). The germline V and J ends were trimmed by 7 bases and 9 bases, with 15 bases remaining between them. In germline, CDR1 is KGHDR, CDR2 SFDVKD. The CDR3 loop spans 14 amino acids. CDR3 sequence reads: CATRPGPFPSPLHF. CDR3 DNA: TGTGCCACCAGACCGGGACCCTTCCCTTCACCCCTCCACTTT.